These 11 T cell receptor beta chains share one sample of origin, sequenced in a study of cytomegalovirus exposure and HLA in healthy donors. A multiplex PCR was run with 60 Vbeta primers and 13 Jbeta primers. Sequencing used immunoSEQ multiplex PCR; TCRdb keeps in-frame clones, though not all of them. The sample lists about 190,000 clones; more than 70% were seen once. Sequencing was performed on PBMCs. The receptors here all came from a woman aged 40 to 49 in good health and CMV-seronegative.

The chain joins TRBV7-3 to TRBJ1-2; D may be TRBD1 (6 bases). The CDR3 runs 14 residues. Germline CDR1 is SGHTA and CDR2 is FQGTGA. The germline V and J ends were trimmed by 5 bases and 2 bases, with 12 bases remaining between them. The CDR3, as DNA: TGTGCCAGCAGCCCGGCAGGGGACAACTATGGCTACACCTTC. Its translation: CASSPAGDNYGYTF.

This clone has only one observation. The chain joins TRBV19 to TRBJ2-5, with 7 bases that match TRBD2. CDR3 length: 14 amino acids. From germline, CDR1 is LNHDA and CDR2 SQIVND (reference sequence). V shed 5 bases, J shed 5 bases, and the junction held 8 bases outside the gene matches. CDR3 in DNA: TGTGCCAGTAGTGTCGCGGGAGTACGGGAGACCCAGTACTTC. It yields the protein CASSVAGVRETQYF.

This clone was observed a few times. V and J are TRBV9 and TRBJ1-2, with 7 bases fitting TRBD1. CDR1 SGDLS and CDR2 YYNGEE come from the germline V gene. CDR3 length: 14 amino acids. V lost 4 bases and J lost 2; bases outside the gene matches: 5. The DNA of the CDR3 is TGTGCCAGCAGCCCTCCGGGACAGAACTATGGCTACACCTTC. This translates into CASSPPGQNYGYTF.

V usage is TRBV10-3 and J usage is TRBJ2-1, with D unclear. Germline CDR1 ENHRY, CDR2 SYGVKD. The CDR3 covers 12 residues. The ends were cut back, 2 bases at V and 12 bases at J, with 11 bases in the middle. The chain's CDR3 is CAISEIVGRQFF. The CDR3, as DNA: TGTGCCATCAGTGAGATCGTGGGCAGGCAGTTCTTC.

Concerning this clone: Germline is not matched at one junction end, which may reflect a read error. V gene TRBV19 combines with J gene TRBJ2-5, with D possibly matching TRBD2 (6 bases). This CDR3 has 14 amino acids. In germline, CDR1 is LNHDA, CDR2 SQIVND (reference sequence). CDR3 sequence: CASSRAGFQEAQYF. The DNA of the CDR3 is TGTGCCAGTAGTCGGGCGGGGTTTCAAGAGGCCCAGTACTTC.

This clone came up a few times. The chain employs TRBV11-1 and TRBJ2-5; 10 bases are a match to TRBD2. Germline V gene sequence: CDR1 SGHAT, CDR2 FQDESV (reference sequence). The CDR3 runs to 15 residues. The V gene end was trimmed by 7 bases and the J gene end by 5 bases; junction bases not matched to a gene: 10. CDR3 in amino acids: CASTLVPSGSETQYF. The CDR3 bases are TGTGCCAGCACCCTAGTCCCTAGCGGGAGCGAGACCCAGTACTTC.

This chain's CDR3 is CSVGQGNNQPQHF. CDR3 nucleotides: TGCAGCGTTGGGCAGGGCAACAATCAGCCCCAGCATTTT. The chain has TRBV29-1 and TRBJ1-5, with a possible D match to TRBD1 (5 bases). There are 13 residues in the CDR3. V was clipped by 4 bases and J by 3 bases, with 10 bases between them. Germline V lookup: CDR1 SQVTM, CDR2 ANQGSEA.

The rearrangement links TRBV2 to TRBJ2-1; the match to TRBD2 covers 14 bases. The CDR3 contains 19 residues. The ends lost 5 bases at V and 0 bases at J; junction bases unmatched: 9. CDR1 is SNHLY and CDR2 is FYNNEI in the germline V gene. CDR3 bases: TGTGCCAGCAGTTCCCCCCAAGGGACTAGCGGGAGCTCCTACAATGAGCAGTTCTTC. It translates to CASSSPQGTSGSSYNEQFF. Looking up the rest from reference TRBV2 and TRBJ2-1 gives the full variable domain: EPEVTQTPSHQVTQMGQEVILRCVPISNHLYFYWYRQILGQKVEFLVSFYNNEISEKSEIFDDQFSVERPDGSNFTLKIRSTKLEDSAMYFCASSSPQGTSGSSYNEQFFGPGTRLTVL.

The rearrangement uses TRBV30 and TRBJ1-5, with D perhaps matching TRBD1 (6 bases). Germline V gene data show CDR1 as GTSNPN and CDR2 as SVGIG (reference sequence). Trimming pared 3 bases from V and 2 bases from J, leaving 11 bases between. The CDR3 contains 14 residues. The DNA of the CDR3 is TGTGCCTGGAGGGGGGCCGGTGGCAATCAGCCCCAGCATTTT. It is translated as CAWRGAGGNQPQHF. The whole variable domain, filled in from reference TRBV30 and TRBJ1-5, reads SQTIHQWPATLVQPVGSPLSLECTVEGTSNPNLYWYRQAAGRGLQLLFYSVGIGQISSEVPQNLSASRPQDRQFILSSKKLLLSDSGFYLCAWRGAGGNQPQHFGDGTRLSIL.

In DNA, the CDR3 is TGTGCCAGCAAGACCCGGGTGGATACGCAGTATTTT. Translated: CASKTRVDTQYF. The chain links TRBV27 to TRBJ2-3; D gene ambiguous. The V end lost 7 bases, the J end lost 6 bases, and 11 bases lay between the germline ends. The CDR3 is 12 residues long. The V gene's germline CDR1 is MNHEY and CDR2 SMNVEV (reference sequence).

Regarding this clone: The same CDR3 can be traced to other DNA sequences in this sample. This chain links TRBV5-4 with TRBJ2-5, with 7 bases fitting TRBD1. Per the germline V gene, CDR1 is SGHNT and CDR2 is YYREEE (reference sequence). Trimming removed 7 bases from V and 1 base from J; junction bases left unmatched: 4. CDR3 length: 13 amino acids. In nucleotides, the CDR3 is TGTGCCAGCGGTCGGGACAGCCAAGAGACCCAGTACTTC. Its protein product is CASGRDSQETQYF.